One sample yielded the 27 T cell receptor beta chains listed below, sequenced in a study of blood T cell repertoires in COVID-19. TCRdb's table, derived via immunoSEQ multiplex PCR, lists solely in-frame clones and lacks some. The sample contains 55,000 to 90,000 clones, 75% to 90% of which appear only once. Sequencing was carried out using peripheral blood. These receptors were taken from a woman of 80 years or more with active or convalescent COVID-19.

The CDR3: CASSVIGEDSPLHF. In nucleotides, the CDR3 is TGTGCCAGCAGCGTAATCGGAGAGGATTCACCCCTCCACTTT. The chain combines TRBV9 with TRBJ1-6; D call uncertain. The germline V gene encodes CDR1 SGDLS and CDR2 YYNGEE. Trimming shortened V by 1 base and J by 8 bases, and 10 bases separated the two germline ends. The CDR3 spans 14 residues.

The V gene is TRBV9, the J gene TRBJ1-2; TRBD1 is a possible D gene (5 bases). Germline V CDR1 and CDR2: SGDLS, YYNGEE. This CDR3 is built from 15 residues. Between the trimmed V and J ends, which lost 4 bases and 4 bases, there was a span of 17 bases. The CDR3 DNA reads TGTGCCAGCAGCCCCCGGGGGGGGAATTTCTATGGCTACACCTTC. Translating gives CASSPRGGNFYGYTF. The complete variable domain, with remaining parts taken from reference TRBV9 and TRBJ1-2, reads DSGVTQTPKHLITATGQRVTLRCSPRSGDLSVYWYQQSLDQGLQFLIQYYNGEERAKGNILERFSAQQFPDLHSELNLSSLELGDSALYFCASSPRGGNFYGYTFGSGTRLTVV.

The chain combines TRBV5-6 with TRBJ2-3, with 7 positions matching TRBD1. Germline CDR1 and CDR2: SGHDT and YYEEEE. Unmatched junction bases numbered 6, after V lost 1 base and J lost 4 bases. There are 15 residues in the CDR3. Here the CDR3 reads CASSLNYRGADTQYF. The CDR3 DNA reads as TGTGCCAGCAGCTTGAACTACAGGGGTGCAGATACGCAGTATTTT.

As concerns this clone: Other nucleotide sequences in the sample specify the same CDR3. The chain joins TRBV18 to TRBJ2-3; D is undetermined. Germline V CDR1 and CDR2: KGHSH, LQKENI. The V and J ends lost 6 bases and 0 bases respectively, with 4 bases between them. The CDR3 consists of 12 residues. DNA for the CDR3: TGTGCCAGCTCTACTAGCACAGATACGCAGTATTTT. Encoded protein: CASSTSTDTQYF. Drawing the rest from reference TRBV18 and TRBJ2-3, the complete variable domain is NAGVMQNPRHLVRRRGQEARLRCSPMKGHSHVYWYRQLPEEGLKFMVYLQKENIIDESGMPKERFSAEFPKEGPSILRIQQVVRGDSAAYFCASSTSTDTQYFGPGTRLTVL.

The J gene is TRBJ2-3, the V gene TRBV7-2, with unresolved D. This CDR3 spans 17 amino acids. CDR1 and CDR2 from the germline V gene are SGHTA and FQGNSA. V lost 3 bases to trimming and J lost 6 bases, with 22 bases between them. The CDR3 sequence is CASSFAEKISRFDTQYF. The CDR3 DNA follows: TGTGCCAGCAGCTTCGCGGAGAAAATTTCGAGGTTTGATACGCAGTATTTT.

The rearrangement joins TRBV20-1 to TRBJ1-3, with D hard to call. CDR3 length: 11 residues. Germline loops: CDR1 DFQATT, CDR2 SNEGSKA (reference sequence). CDR3 region: CSGWSGNTIYF. The CDR3 DNA reads TGCAGCGGGTGGTCTGGAAACACCATATATTTT.

The J gene is TRBJ1-6, the V gene TRBV27; 7 bases line up with TRBD1. There are 14 residues in the CDR3. Looked up from germline, CDR1 is MNHEY and CDR2 is SMNVEV (reference sequence). Trimming took 3 bases from V and 11 from J; bases not matched to a gene: 7. The CDR3 nucleotides are TGTGCCAGCAGTTTTAGAGCAGGGGGACCACCCCTCCACTTT. Encoded protein: CASSFRAGGPPLHF.

The chain combines TRBV7-2 with TRBJ2-7, with D hard to call. The CDR3 runs to 15 residues. The V end lost 0 bases, the J end lost 3 bases, and 12 bases lay between the germline ends. Germline CDR1 SGHTA, CDR2 FQGNSA. CDR3 in amino acids: CASSLAGIGNYEQYF. The DNA for the CDR3 is TGTGCCAGCAGCTTAGCGGGCATAGGAAACTACGAGCAGTACTTC.

The chain combines TRBV7-2 with TRBJ1-1; the match to TRBD1 covers 9 bases. Germline V gives CDR1 SGHTA, CDR2 FQGNSA. The length of the CDR3 is 16 residues. V was clipped by 2 bases and J by 1 base; unmatched bases: 5. The CDR3 loop reads CASSLLPGQGNTEAFF. The CDR3 DNA reads as TGTGCCAGCAGCTTACTTCCGGGACAGGGGAACACTGAAGCTTTCTTT. The full variable domain, completed using reference TRBV7-2 and TRBJ1-1, is GAGVSQSPSNKVTEKGKDVELRCDPISGHTALYWYRQSLGQGLEFLIYFQGNSAPDKSGLPSDRFSAERTGGSVSTLTIQRTQQEDSAVYLCASSLLPGQGNTEAFFGQGTRLTVV.

This clone has just one count. V usage is TRBV7-2 and J usage is TRBJ1-2; TRBD1 matches at 7 bases. Germline CDR1 reads SGHTA; CDR2 reads FQGNSA. This CDR3 has 14 amino acids. Trimming cost V 5 bases and J 5 bases; bases outside gene matches: 8. CDR3 nucleotides: TGTGCCAGCAGCCCCGAGGGGGCAGGATATGGCTACACCTTC. As protein: CASSPEGAGYGYTF.

V usage is TRBV27 and J usage is TRBJ2-7; weak D call: TRBD2 (5 bases). V dropped 2 bases and J dropped 8 bases, with 13 bases sitting between them. Germline CDR1 and CDR2: MNHEY and SMNVEV (reference sequence). The CDR3 runs 13 residues. CDR3 coding DNA: TGTGCCAGCAGTTTAGTTTCGGGGTACCAGCAGTACTTC. As protein: CASSLVSGYQQYF.

This clone was counted a few times. The genes are TRBV27 and TRBJ1-3; D is unclear. CDR3 length: 14 amino acids. CDR1 is MNHEY and CDR2 is SMNVEV in the germline V gene (reference sequence). V dropped 6 bases and J dropped 0 bases, with 9 bases sitting between them. The DNA for the CDR3 is TGTGCCAGCAGCGGTACCTCCTCTGGAAACACCATATATTTT. Translated, it gives CASSGTSSGNTIYF.

This rearrangement joins TRBV9 to TRBJ2-1; 8 positions match TRBD1. CDR1 is SGDLS and CDR2 is YYNGEE in the germline V gene. V shed 3 bases and J 6 bases; nucleotides not matched to a gene: 11. This CDR3 comprises 16 residues. CDR3 region: CASSGPRTGWSNEQFF. The CDR3 coding sequence is TGTGCCAGCAGCGGCCCCCGGACAGGGTGGAGCAATGAGCAGTTCTTC.

This clone was recorded once. The CDR3 coding sequence is TGTGCCAGCAGCTTAGGGACCCAGGGGCGACGAGGGACCCAGTACTTC. Its protein product is CASSLGTQGRRGTQYF. The chain employs TRBV7-2 and TRBJ2-5; D perhaps matches TRBD1 (6 bases). Trimming shortened V by 1 base and J by 7 bases, and 19 bases separated the two germline ends. The CDR3 contains 16 residues. The germline V gene has CDR1 SGHTA and CDR2 FQGNSA.

This chain links TRBV11-2 with TRBJ1-2, with D possibly being TRBD1 (5 bases). V was trimmed by 2 bases and J by 6 bases, leaving 13 bases between them. This CDR3 comprises 14 residues. Germline V gene lookup returns CDR1 SGHAT and CDR2 FQNNGV. The CDR3 region is CASSLSSGGDGYTF. In nucleotides, the CDR3 is TGTGCCAGCAGCTTAAGTTCGGGGGGAGATGGCTACACCTTC.

The rearrangement joins TRBV12-3 or TRBV12-4 to TRBJ2-2; possibly TRBD2 for D (6 bases). The V gene lost 6 bases and the J gene lost 6 bases, with 11 bases spanning the gap. This CDR3 has 13 residues. The CDR3 region has the DNA TGTGCCAGCAGCCTGTCGGGGGCCGGGGAGCTGTTTTTT. Translating it yields CASSLSGAGELFF.

This sequence joins TRBV18 and TRBJ2-5, with a possible D match to TRBD2 (6 bases). The CDR3 loop spans 14 amino acids. Deletions cut 8 bases from V and 4 bases from J, with 17 bases between. CDR1 and CDR2 (germline): KGHSH, LQKENI. The CDR3 DNA reads as TGTGCCAGCCGGGCCGGGGGAGTGGGAGAGACCCAGTACTTC. It codes for CASRAGGVGETQYF.

About this clone: At one end, the junction sequence differs from germline, possibly due to a read error. This chain joins TRBV15 and TRBJ1-1, with D uncertain. The V gene's germline CDR1 is LNHNV and CDR2 YYDKDF (reference sequence). The CDR3 spans 15 residues. CDR3: CATSRDLGLEVWVMF. The CDR3, as DNA: TGTGCCACCAGCAGAGACCTAGGCCTCGAAGTCTGGGTTATGTTT.

The table lists this clone with a count of one. This chain uses TRBV7-8 with TRBJ1-2; D ambiguous. V gave up 2 bases and J gave up 0 bases, with 13 bases separating them. Germline CDR1 is SGHVS and CDR2 is FQNEAQ. The CDR3 length is 16 residues. The CDR3 loop reads CASSLHGERPNYGYTF. The CDR3 nucleotides read TGTGCCAGCAGCTTACATGGGGAGAGACCTAACTATGGCTACACCTTC.

Comments on this clone: An end of the junction does not agree with germline; a read error may underlie this. The chain links TRBV11-3 to TRBJ1-2; D possibly corresponds to TRBD1 (6 bases). Germline V gene data show CDR1 as SGHNT and CDR2 as YENEEA. The CDR3 has 8 amino acids. The DNA for the CDR3 is TGCCCACGGACAGAGATATTATTC. It translates to CPRTEILF.

J is TRBJ2-2 and V is TRBV11-3; no reliable D call. Germline-derived CDR1 and CDR2 are SGHNT and YENEEA. The CDR3 sequence is 13 residues long. The V and J ends lost 5 bases and 2 bases respectively, with 6 bases between them. The CDR3 reads CASSPRNTGELFF. The CDR3 DNA reads as TGTGCCAGCAGCCCTAGAAACACCGGGGAGCTGTTTTTT.

The chain has TRBV30 and TRBJ2-1; 10 bases align to TRBD2. The CDR3 length is 13 residues. Looked up from germline, CDR1 is GTSNPN and CDR2 is SVGIG (reference sequence). J lost 9 bases, V lost 2 bases, and 4 bases had no gene match. CDR3: CAWSPGLAIEQFF. As DNA, the CDR3 is TGTGCCTGGAGTCCGGGACTAGCGATTGAGCAGTTCTTC.

The rearrangement joins TRBV30 to TRBJ2-7; D may be TRBD2 (5 bases). The ends were cut back, 0 bases at V and 4 bases at J, with 7 bases in the middle. The V gene's germline CDR1 is GTSNPN and CDR2 SVGIG (reference sequence). The CDR3 is 12 amino acids. CDR3 nucleotides: TGTGCCTGGAGTGTAAGCGGTTACGAGCAGTACTTC. Translated: CAWSVSGYEQYF. The complete variable domain, with remaining parts taken from reference TRBV30 and TRBJ2-7, reads SQTIHQWPATLVQPVGSPLSLECTVEGTSNPNLYWYRQAAGRGLQLLFYSVGIGQISSEVPQNLSASRPQDRQFILSSKKLLLSDSGFYLCAWSVSGYEQYFGPGTRLTVT.

The CDR3 here is CATRWSPTGELFF. The CDR3 DNA reads as TGCGCCACCCGGTGGAGTCCCACCGGGGAGCTGTTTTTT. J is TRBJ2-2 and V is TRBV10-2; no definite D call. CDR1 and CDR2 (germline): WSHSY, SAAADI. The V and J ends lost 10 bases and 4 bases respectively, with 13 bases between them. The CDR3 has 13 amino acids.

This chain joins TRBV28 and TRBJ1-2; 7 nucleotides align to TRBD1. This CDR3 has 16 residues. Germline trimming cut 3 bases from V and 4 bases from J; bases unmatched to any gene: 11. Germline CDR1 MDHEN, CDR2 SYDVKM. CDR3 residues: CASSFPQPTGVYGYTF. CDR3 in DNA: TGTGCCAGCAGTTTTCCTCAACCCACAGGGGTCTATGGCTACACCTTC.

The V call is TRBV4-3, the J call TRBJ2-7, with 7 bases lining up with TRBD2. In germline, CDR1 is LGHNA, CDR2 YSLEER. V lost 0 bases and J lost 0; bases outside the gene matches: 5. The CDR3 is made up of 16 amino acids. The CDR3 is CASSQDWGGSSYEQYF. Here the CDR3 DNA reads TGCGCCAGCAGCCAAGATTGGGGCGGGAGCTCCTACGAGCAGTACTTC.

The chain carries TRBV28 and TRBJ2-7, with TRBD2 matching 7 bases. The length of the CDR3 is 13 residues. V lost 3 bases, J lost 4 bases, and 3 bases stayed unmatched. Germline loops: CDR1 MDHEN, CDR2 SYDVKM. The CDR3 DNA reads as TGTGCCAGCAGTTTGTTGGGGGGGTACGAGCAGTACTTC. This translates into CASSLLGGYEQYF.